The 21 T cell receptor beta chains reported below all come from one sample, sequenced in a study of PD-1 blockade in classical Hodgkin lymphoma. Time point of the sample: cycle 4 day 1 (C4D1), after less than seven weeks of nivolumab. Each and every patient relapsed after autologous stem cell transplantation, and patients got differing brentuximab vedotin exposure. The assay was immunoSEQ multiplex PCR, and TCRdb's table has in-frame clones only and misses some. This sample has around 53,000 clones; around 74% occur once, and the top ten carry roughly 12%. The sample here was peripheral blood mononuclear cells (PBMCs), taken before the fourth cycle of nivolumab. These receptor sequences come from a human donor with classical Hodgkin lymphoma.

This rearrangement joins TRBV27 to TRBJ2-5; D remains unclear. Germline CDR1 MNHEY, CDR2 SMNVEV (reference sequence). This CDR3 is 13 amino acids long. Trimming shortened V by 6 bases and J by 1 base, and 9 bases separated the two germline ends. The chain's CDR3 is CASSHTPQETQYF. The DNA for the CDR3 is TGTGCCAGCAGCCACACCCCCCAAGAGACCCAGTACTTC.

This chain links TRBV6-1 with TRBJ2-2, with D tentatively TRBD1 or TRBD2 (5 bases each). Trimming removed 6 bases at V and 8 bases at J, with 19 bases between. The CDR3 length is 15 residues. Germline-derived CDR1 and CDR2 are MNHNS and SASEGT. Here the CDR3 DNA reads TGTGCCAGCAGCCGAACTGGGGGTTTCACGGGGGAGCTGTTTTTT. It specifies CASSRTGGFTGELFF.

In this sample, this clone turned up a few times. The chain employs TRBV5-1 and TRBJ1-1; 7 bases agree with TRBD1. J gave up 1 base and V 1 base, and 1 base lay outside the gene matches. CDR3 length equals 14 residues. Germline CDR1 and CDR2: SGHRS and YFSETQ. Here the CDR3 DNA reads TGCGCCAGCAGCTTGTCAGGGGGGAACACTGAAGCTTTCTTT. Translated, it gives CASSLSGGNTEAFF. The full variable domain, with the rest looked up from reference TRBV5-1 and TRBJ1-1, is KAGVTQTPRYLIKTRGQQVTLSCSPISGHRSVSWYQQTPGQGLQFLFEYFSETQRNKGNFPGRFSGRQFSNSRSEMNVSTLELGDSALYLCASSLSGGNTEAFFGQGTRLTVV.

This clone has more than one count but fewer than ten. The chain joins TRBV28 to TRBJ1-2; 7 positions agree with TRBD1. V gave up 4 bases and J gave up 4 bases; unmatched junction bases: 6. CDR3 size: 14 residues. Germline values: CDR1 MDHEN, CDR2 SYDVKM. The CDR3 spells CASSWEGQIYGYTF. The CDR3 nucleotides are TGTGCCAGCAGTTGGGAGGGACAGATCTATGGCTACACCTTC.

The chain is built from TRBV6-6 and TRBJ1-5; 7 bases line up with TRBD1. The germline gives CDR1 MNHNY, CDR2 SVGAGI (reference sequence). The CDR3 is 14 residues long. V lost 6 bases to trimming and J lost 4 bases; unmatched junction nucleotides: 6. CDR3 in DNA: TGTGCCAGCAGCACCGGGACAGTAAATCAGCCCCAGCATTTT. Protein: CASSTGTVNQPQHF.

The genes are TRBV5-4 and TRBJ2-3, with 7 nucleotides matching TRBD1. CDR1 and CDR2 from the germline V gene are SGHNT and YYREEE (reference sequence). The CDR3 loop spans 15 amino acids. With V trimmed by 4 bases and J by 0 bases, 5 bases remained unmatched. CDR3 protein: CASSEGTASTDTQYF. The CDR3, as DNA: TGTGCCAGCAGCGAAGGGACAGCAAGCACAGATACGCAGTATTTT.

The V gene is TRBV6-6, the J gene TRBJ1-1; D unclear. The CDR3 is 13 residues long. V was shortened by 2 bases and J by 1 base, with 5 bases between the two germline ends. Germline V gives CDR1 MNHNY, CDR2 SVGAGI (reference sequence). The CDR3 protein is CASSYNANTEAFF. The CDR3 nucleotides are TGTGCCAGCAGTTACAACGCGAACACTGAAGCTTTCTTT.

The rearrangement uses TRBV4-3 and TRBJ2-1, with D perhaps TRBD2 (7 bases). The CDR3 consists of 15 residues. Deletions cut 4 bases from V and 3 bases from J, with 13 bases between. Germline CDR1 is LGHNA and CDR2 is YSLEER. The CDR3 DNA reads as TGCGCCAGCAGCCTCCGAGCGGGACACTACAATGAGCAGTTCTTC. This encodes CASSLRAGHYNEQFF.

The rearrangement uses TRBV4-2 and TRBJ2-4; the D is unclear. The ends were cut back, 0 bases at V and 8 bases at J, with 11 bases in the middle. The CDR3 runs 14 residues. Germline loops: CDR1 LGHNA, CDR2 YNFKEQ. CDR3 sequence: CASSQELVKHIQYF. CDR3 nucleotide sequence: TGTGCCAGCAGCCAAGAGCTGGTTAAACACATTCAGTACTTC.

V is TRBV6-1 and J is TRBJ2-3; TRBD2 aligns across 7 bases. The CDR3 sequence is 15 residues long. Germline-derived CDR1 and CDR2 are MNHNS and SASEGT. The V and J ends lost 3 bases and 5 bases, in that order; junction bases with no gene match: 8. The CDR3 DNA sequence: TGTGCCAGCAGTGATGGGCGGGAGCTGATAGATACGCAGTATTTT. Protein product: CASSDGRELIDTQYF.

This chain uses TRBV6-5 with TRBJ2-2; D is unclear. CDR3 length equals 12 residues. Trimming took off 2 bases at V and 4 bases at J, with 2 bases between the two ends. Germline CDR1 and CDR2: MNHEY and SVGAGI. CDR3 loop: CASSYGTGELFF. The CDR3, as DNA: TGTGCCAGCAGTTACGGCACCGGGGAGCTGTTTTTT.

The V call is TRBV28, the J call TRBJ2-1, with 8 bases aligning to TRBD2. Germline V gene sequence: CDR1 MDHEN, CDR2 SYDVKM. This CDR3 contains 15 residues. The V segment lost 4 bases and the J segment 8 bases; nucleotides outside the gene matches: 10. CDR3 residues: CASSSPGTSGHEQFF. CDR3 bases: TGTGCCAGCAGTTCCCCGGGAACTAGCGGTCATGAGCAGTTCTTC.

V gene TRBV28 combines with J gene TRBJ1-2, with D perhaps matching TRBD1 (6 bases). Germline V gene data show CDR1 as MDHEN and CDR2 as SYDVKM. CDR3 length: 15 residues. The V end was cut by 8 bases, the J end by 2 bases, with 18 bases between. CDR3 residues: CASAISWGANYGYTF. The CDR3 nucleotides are TGTGCCAGCGCCATATCATGGGGGGCGAACTATGGCTACACCTTC.

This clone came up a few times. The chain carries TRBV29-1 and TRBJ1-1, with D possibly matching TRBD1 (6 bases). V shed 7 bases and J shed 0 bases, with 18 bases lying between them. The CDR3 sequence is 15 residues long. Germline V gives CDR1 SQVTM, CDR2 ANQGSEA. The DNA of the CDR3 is TGCAGCGCCTCGGGGGGGCAGGTACTGAACACTGAAGCTTTCTTT. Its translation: CSASGGQVLNTEAFF.

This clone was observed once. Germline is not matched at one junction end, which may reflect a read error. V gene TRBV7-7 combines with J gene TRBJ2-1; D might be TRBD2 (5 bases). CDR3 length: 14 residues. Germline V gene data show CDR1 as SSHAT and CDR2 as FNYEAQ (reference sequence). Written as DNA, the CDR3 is TGTGCTAGCAGCTTAACCCCTGGGGAGAGTGAGCAGTTCTTC. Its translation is CASSLTPGESEQFF.

The CDR3 coding sequence is TGTGCCAGCAGCTCAGCCCTCACCTGGGAGACCCAGTACTTC. Protein sequence: CASSSALTWETQYF. The chain couples TRBV5-8 to TRBJ2-5, with D hard to call. The V and J ends lost 3 bases and 5 bases respectively, with 14 bases between them. Germline lookup yields CDR1 SGHTS and CDR2 YDEGEE. This CDR3 spans 14 amino acids.

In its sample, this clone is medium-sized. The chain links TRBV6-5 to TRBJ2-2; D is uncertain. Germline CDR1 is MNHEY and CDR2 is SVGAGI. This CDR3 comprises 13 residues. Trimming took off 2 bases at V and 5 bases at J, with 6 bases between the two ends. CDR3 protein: CASSYQRTGELFF. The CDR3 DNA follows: TGTGCCAGCAGTTACCAGAGAACCGGGGAGCTGTTTTTT.

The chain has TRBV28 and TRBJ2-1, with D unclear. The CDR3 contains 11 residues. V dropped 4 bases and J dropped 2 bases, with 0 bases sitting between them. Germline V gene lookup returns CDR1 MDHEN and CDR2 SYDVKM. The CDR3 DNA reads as TGTGCCAGCAGTTCCTACAATGAGCAGTTCTTC. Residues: CASSSYNEQFF.

This chain's CDR3 is CASSLVRDTEAFF. Here the CDR3 DNA reads TGTGCCAGCAGCTTAGTTCGCGACACTGAAGCTTTCTTT. The chain has TRBV7-9 and TRBJ1-1; D unresolved. Germline assignment: CDR1 SEHNR and CDR2 FQNEAQ (reference sequence). V was cut by 1 base and J by 3 bases, with 6 bases left in between. This CDR3 has 13 residues.

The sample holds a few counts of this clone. The CDR3 DNA sequence: TGTGCCAGCAGCAACCGGGACAGAGTTGAGGGGCAGTACTTC. It translates to CASSNRDRVEGQYF. The V gene is TRBV7-8, the J gene TRBJ2-7; 7 bases match TRBD1. J lost 9 bases, V lost 5 bases, and 13 bases had no gene match. The germline gives CDR1 SGHVS, CDR2 FQNEAQ. There are 14 residues in the CDR3.

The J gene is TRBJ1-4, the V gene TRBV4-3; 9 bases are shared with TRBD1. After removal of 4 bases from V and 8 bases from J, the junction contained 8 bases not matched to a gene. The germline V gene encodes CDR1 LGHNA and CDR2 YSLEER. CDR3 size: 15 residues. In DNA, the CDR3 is TGCGCCAGCAGCCCGGGACAGGGATGGGAGGAAAAACTGTTTTTT. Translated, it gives CASSPGQGWEEKLFF.